The next 2 T cell receptor beta chains were all read from a single sample in a study of CD8 T cells in Susac syndrome. RNA, at about 0.45 to 1 ug, was reverse transcribed with random hexamers. One entry per CDR3 protein results from TCRdb running MiXCR on the immunoSEQ multiplex PCR reads. The table has 150,000 to 200,000 distinct CDR3 sequences, around 94% seen once. The sequenced material came from CD4+ T cells from PBMCs. The receptors were gathered from a human donor with Susac syndrome.

The rearrangement joins TRBV30 to TRBJ1-1; D not resolved. The CDR3 extends over 16 amino acids. Germline V gene data show CDR1 as GTSNPN and CDR2 as SVGIG (reference sequence). The ends were cut back, 1 base at V and 3 bases at J, with 18 bases in the middle. CDR3 DNA sequence: TGTGCCTGGAGTGAATGGGGAATCTCAGTGTACACTGAAGCTTTCTTT. Protein product: CAWSEWGISVYTEAFF.

The chain's CDR3 is CASSLDDQPQHF. As DNA, the CDR3 is TGTGCCAGCAGCTTGGATGATCAGCCCCAGCATTTT. The chain carries TRBV5-8 and TRBJ1-5; D unclear. This CDR3 is 12 amino acids long. Germline V lookup: CDR1 SGHTS, CDR2 YDEGEE. V was clipped by 0 bases and J by 5 bases, with 3 bases between them. Together with reference TRBV5-8 and TRBJ1-5, the CDR3 gives the full variable domain: EAGVTQSPTHLIKTRGQQATLRCSPISGHTSVYWYQQALGLGLQFLLWYDEGEERNRGNFPPRFSGRQFPNYSSELNVNALELEDSALYLCASSLDDQPQHFGDGTRLSIL.